Included here is one TCR beta chain sequence, with context. The record originates from a study of blood T cell repertoires in COVID-19. The overall study: Some COVID-19 samples were acute and others convalescent; all came from the United States, Italy and Spain. PBMCs, B-cell-depleted T cells, or T cells were the source of the cDNA or gDNA that made up the material.

CDR1 MNHEY and CDR2 SMNVEV come from the germline V gene (reference sequence). V was pared by 3 bases and J by 0 bases, with 12 bases between. The CDR3 length is 16 residues. Followed over time, Seattle patients had been enrolled while infection was active. The protocol was immunoSEQ multiplex PCR, while the TCRdb copy is restricted to in-frame clones and leaves out a portion. This sample carries a few hundred thousand clones, around 91% of them seen once, and the ten largest clones take 2.1%. The chain links TRBV27 to TRBJ1-5; D gene ambiguous. The TCR was taken from a woman aged 60-75 years with COVID-19, enrolled during active disease. Material: peripheral blood. The CDR3 spells CASSLRFTNSNQPQHF. DNA of the CDR3: TGTGCCAGCAGTTTGCGCTTTACCAATAGCAATCAGCCCCAGCATTTT.